Each of the 18 T cell receptor beta chains below was sequenced from the same sample in a study of CD8+ T cells in alopecia areata. Once RNA had been extracted, it was reverse transcribed into cDNA to act as the sequencing template. Some clones are missing from TCRdb's copy, which holds only in-frame ones; the method was immunoSEQ multiplex PCR. Among 200,000 to 250,000 clones listed, roughly 69% were seen once. The sequencing used CD4+ T cells sorted from blood, collected at week 0. The receptors shown here come from a human donor with alopecia areata.

This chain links TRBV11-2 with TRBJ1-5, with 7 bases fitting TRBD1. The V gene end was trimmed by 5 bases and the J gene end by 5 bases; junction bases not matched to a gene: 3. CDR1 and CDR2 from the germline V gene are SGHAT and FQNNGV. This CDR3 contains 13 residues. CDR3 in DNA: TGTGCCAGCAGCACAGGGGTGGATCAGCCCCAGCATTTT. As protein: CASSTGVDQPQHF.

The genes are TRBV30 and TRBJ1-1, with D possibly matching TRBD1 (5 bases). Germline V CDR1 and CDR2: GTSNPN, SVGIG (reference sequence). Trimming took 4 bases from V and 5 from J, leaving 11 bases between them. This CDR3 has 12 residues. CDR3 nucleotides: TGTGCCTGGATGGGGGGATGGACTGAAGCTTTCTTT. Protein sequence: CAWMGGWTEAFF.

V and J are TRBV7-9 and TRBJ2-3; D not resolved. CDR3 length: 14 amino acids. V was clipped by 1 base and J by 2 bases, with 7 bases between them. Germline V CDR1 and CDR2: SEHNR, FQNEAQ (reference sequence). The CDR3 sequence is CASSLDAPTDTQYF. Here the CDR3 DNA reads TGTGCCAGCAGCTTAGATGCGCCCACAGATACGCAGTATTTT.

This chain uses TRBV5-4 with TRBJ1-6; D possibly corresponds to TRBD1 (5 bases). Trimming cost V 4 bases and J 4 bases, with 12 bases left between them. This CDR3 has 15 amino acids. Germline V CDR1 and CDR2: SGHNT, YYREEE (reference sequence). In nucleotides, the CDR3 is TGTGCCAGCAGCCCTGGGGCCGCGTATAATTCACCCCTCCACTTT. It yields the protein CASSPGAAYNSPLHF.

The V gene is TRBV10-2, the J gene TRBJ1-6, with TRBD1 matching over 7 bases. Germline V gene sequence: CDR1 WSHSY, CDR2 SAAADI. Trimming at V came to 10 bases and at J to 8 bases, leaving 8 bases not matched to a gene. This CDR3 has 13 residues. The CDR3 coding sequence is TGCGCCACCGCTGACAGGGAGCATTCACCCCTCCACTTT. Protein: CATADREHSPLHF.

This sequence joins TRBV30 and TRBJ2-7, with D unclear. The CDR3 covers 11 residues. CDR1 and CDR2 from the germline V gene are GTSNPN and SVGIG (reference sequence). V was trimmed by 0 bases and J by 7 bases, leaving 7 bases between them. CDR3 sequence: CAWSVAWEQYF. In nucleotides, the CDR3 is TGTGCCTGGAGTGTAGCGTGGGAGCAGTACTTC.

V usage is TRBV2 and J usage is TRBJ1-2; D remains ambiguous. V was pared by 4 bases and J by 8 bases, with 20 bases between. Germline assignment: CDR1 SNHLY and CDR2 FYNNEI. CDR3 length: 15 amino acids. The CDR3 is CASSARLDSSWGYTF. The CDR3 bases are TGTGCCAGCAGTGCCCGCCTAGACTCCTCGTGGGGCTACACCTTC. Supplemented by reference TRBV2 and TRBJ1-2, the full variable domain reads EPEVTQTPSHQVTQMGQEVILRCVPISNHLYFYWYRQILGQKVEFLVSFYNNEISEKSEIFDDQFSVERPDGSNFTLKIRSTKLEDSAMYFCASSARLDSSWGYTFGSGTRLTVV.

This clone was found a few times. The J gene is TRBJ2-3, the V gene TRBV15; D call uncertain. The CDR3 has 12 amino acids. V was clipped by 0 bases and J by 5 bases, with 3 bases between them. Germline CDR1 and CDR2: LNHNV and YYDKDF (reference sequence). The CDR3: CATSRDRDTQYF. For the CDR3, the DNA is TGTGCCACCAGCAGAGACCGAGATACGCAGTATTTT.

The gene calls are TRBV5-1 and TRBJ2-3; TRBD1 aligns across 8 bases. Germline CDR1 is SGHRS and CDR2 is YFSETQ. V was pared by 4 bases and J by 2 bases, with 3 bases of the junction left unmatched. The CDR3 is 14 residues long. The CDR3 coding sequence is TGCGCCAGCAGCGAGGGACAGGACACAGATACGCAGTATTTT. It codes for CASSEGQDTDTQYF.

The chain employs TRBV5-1 and TRBJ2-1, with D possibly TRBD2 on 6 matching bases. Trimming removed 4 bases at V and 7 bases at J, with 9 bases between. This CDR3 contains 12 residues. The germline V gene has CDR1 SGHRS and CDR2 YFSETQ. The CDR3 region is CASSLGTNEQFF. The CDR3 region has the DNA TGCGCCAGCAGCCTCGGGACTAATGAGCAGTTCTTC.

The chain carries TRBV7-2 and TRBJ2-1, with 8 bases lining up with TRBD1. This CDR3 region has 15 residues. Germline V gene lookup returns CDR1 SGHTA and CDR2 FQGNSA. V lost 5 bases and J lost 4; bases outside the gene matches: 7. Here the CDR3 DNA reads TGTGCCAGCAGCGTCGGACAGGGATTATACAATGAGCAGTTCTTC. The encoded protein is CASSVGQGLYNEQFF.

The chain recombines TRBV23-1 with TRBJ1-5, with 7 bases aligning to TRBD1. TRBV23-1 is recorded as an ORF, its role being uncertain. The CDR3 is 18 amino acids. The V gene end was trimmed by 4 bases and the J gene end by 6 bases; junction bases not matched to a gene: 18. The CDR3 protein is CASSPVRDSDRCCQPQHF. In DNA, the CDR3 is TGCGCCAGCAGTCCGGTCCGGGACAGTGACCGATGCTGTCAGCCCCAGCATTTT.

There are a few counts of this clone. V and J are TRBV5-1 and TRBJ1-1, with no clear D. Between the trimmed V and J ends, which lost 6 bases and 7 bases, there was a span of 16 bases. Germline loops: CDR1 SGHRS, CDR2 YFSETQ. The length of the CDR3 is 13 residues. CDR3 nucleotides: TGCGCCAGCACTTCCTTGAACGGATTTGAAGCTTTCTTT. This translates into CASTSLNGFEAFF. Full variable domain (missing parts from reference TRBV5-1 and TRBJ1-1): KAGVTQTPRYLIKTRGQQVTLSCSPISGHRSVSWYQQTPGQGLQFLFEYFSETQRNKGNFPGRFSGRQFSNSRSEMNVSTLELGDSALYLCASTSLNGFEAFFGQGTRLTVV.

CDR3: CASSLGRPRNTDTQYF. DNA for the CDR3: TGTGCCAGCAGCCTAGGCCGCCCTCGCAACACAGATACGCAGTATTTT. The rearrangement joins TRBV7-2 to TRBJ2-3; D remains ambiguous. Germline values: CDR1 SGHTA, CDR2 FQGNSA. The CDR3 runs to 16 residues. V dropped 5 bases and J dropped 2 bases, with 17 bases sitting between them. The full variable domain, completed using reference TRBV7-2 and TRBJ2-3, is GAGVSQSPSNKVTEKGKDVELRCDPISGHTALYWYRQSLGQGLEFLIYFQGNSAPDKSGLPSDRFSAERTGGSVSTLTIQRTQQEDSAVYLCASSLGRPRNTDTQYFGPGTRLTVL.

The chain has TRBV5-1 and TRBJ2-3; D may be TRBD2 (5 bases). Germline CDR1 SGHRS, CDR2 YFSETQ. The CDR3 is made up of 15 amino acids. With 0 bases removed from V and 4 bases from J, the gap between germline ends came to 12 bases. The CDR3 region is CASSLDRDRADTQYF. As DNA, the CDR3 is TGCGCCAGCAGCTTGGATCGGGATCGGGCAGATACGCAGTATTTT.

This clone showed up just a few times. The V call is TRBV7-8, the J call TRBJ1-5, with a tentative D call TRBD1 (5 bases). This CDR3 has 17 residues. The V end was cut by 5 bases, the J end by 1 base, with 18 bases between. Germline-derived CDR1 and CDR2 are SGHVS and FQNEAQ. In nucleotides, the CDR3 is TGTGCCAGCAGCCTCGTTCGGGGGGTCTTGAGCAATCAGCCCCAGCATTTT. Protein sequence: CASSLVRGVLSNQPQHF.

This chain uses TRBV4-3 with TRBJ2-7; 9 nucleotides match TRBD1. V shed 4 bases, J shed 1 base, and the junction held 5 bases outside the gene matches. The CDR3 length is 15 residues. The germline V gene has CDR1 LGHNA and CDR2 YSLEER. The CDR3 is CASSPRQGGSYEQYF. For the CDR3, the DNA is TGCGCCAGCAGCCCACGACAGGGGGGATCCTACGAGCAGTACTTC.

A word on this clone: The sample holds other DNA sequences that translate to the same CDR3. The chain has TRBV20-1 and TRBJ2-5; no clear D. Between the trimmed V and J ends, which lost 0 bases and 4 bases, there was a span of 3 bases. The CDR3 contains 11 residues. Germline-derived CDR1 and CDR2 are DFQATT and SNEGSKA (reference sequence). Here the CDR3 reads CSAREIETQYF. Here the CDR3 DNA reads TGCAGTGCTAGAGAAATAGAGACCCAGTACTTC.